The 8 T cell receptor beta chains below come from one sample, sequenced in a study of breast tumors, draining lymph nodes, adjacent tissues. TCRdb processed the multiplex PCR reads anew with MiXCR; each CDR3 protein has one entry. Here the sample spans roughly 110,000 distinct CDR3 sequences, 30% being singletons. Samples came from axillary lymph nodes draining the breast cancer. The sample taken for sequencing was axillary lymph node tissue. The origin of the receptors is a female donor with breast cancer. Some clones in this sample may be carry-over from other donors' samples.

This clonotype was seen ten or more times. The rearrangement links TRBV12-3 or TRBV12-4 to TRBJ1-2; 10 bases line up with TRBD1. This CDR3 has 16 amino acids. J gave up 4 bases and V 2 bases, and 7 bases lay outside the gene matches. CDR3 nucleotide sequence: TGTGCCAGCAGTTTAATTAGGACAGGGGGTGGCTATGGCTACACCTTC. It yields the protein CASSLIRTGGGYGYTF.

This clonotype was observed many times. The V call is TRBV7-2, the J call TRBJ2-7; D uncertain. Germline V gene sequence: CDR1 SGHTA, CDR2 FQGNSA. CDR3 length equals 13 residues. The germline V and J ends were trimmed by 1 base and 6 bases, with 10 bases remaining between them. CDR3 coding DNA: TGTGCCAGCAGCTTAGTGAAGATGGGCGAGCAGTACTTC. It is translated as CASSLVKMGEQYF.

The V call is TRBV7-9, the J call TRBJ1-4, with D possibly TRBD1 on 6 matching bases. Germline V gene sequence: CDR1 SEHNR, CDR2 FQNEAQ (reference sequence). The V and J ends lost 5 bases and 7 bases respectively, with 11 bases between them. The CDR3 runs 13 residues. This chain's CDR3 is CASSGGGGEKLFF. The CDR3 DNA reads TGTGCCAGCAGCGGGGGCGGGGGTGAAAAACTGTTTTTT.

This clonotype was detected many times. V is TRBV6-2 or TRBV6-3 and J is TRBJ2-6, with D tentatively TRBD1 (5 bases). With 5 bases removed from V and 3 bases from J, the gap between germline ends came to 14 bases. CDR1 and CDR2 from the germline V gene are MNHEY and SVGEGT. CDR3 length: 16 residues. Here the CDR3 reads CASSNLQDLGANVLTF. The CDR3 DNA reads TGTGCCAGCAGTAACTTACAGGACCTTGGGGCCAACGTCCTGACTTTC.

The V and J genes are TRBV7-9 and TRBJ2-5; D gene ambiguous. CDR3 length: 16 residues. The germline V gene has CDR1 SEHNR and CDR2 FQNEAQ (reference sequence). V was shortened by 4 bases and J by 1 base, with 16 bases between the two germline ends. CDR3 coding DNA: TGTGCCAGCAGCTCACAAATGGGATCAGGCCAAGAGACCCAGTACTTC. Its translation: CASSSQMGSGQETQYF.

The CDR3 nucleotides are TGTGCCAGCCGACTAGCGGGAGCTAACAATGAGCAGTTCTTC. As protein: CASRLAGANNEQFF. The V and J genes are TRBV28 and TRBJ2-1; 12 positions agree with TRBD2. The V segment lost 8 bases and the J segment 5 bases; nucleotides outside the gene matches: 4. This CDR3 contains 14 residues. Germline-derived CDR1 and CDR2 are MDHEN and SYDVKM. The entire variable domain, with the rest obtained from reference TRBV28 and TRBJ2-1, is as follows: DVKVTQSSRYLVKRTGEKVFLECVQDMDHENMFWYRQDPGLGLRLIYFSYDVKMKEKGDIPEGYSVSREKKERFSLILESASTNQTSMYLCASRLAGANNEQFFGPGTRLTVL.

This clonotype was seen ten or more times. V gene TRBV11-3 combines with J gene TRBJ2-1, with TRBD2 as a possible D gene (5 bases). Germline-derived CDR1 and CDR2 are SGHNT and YENEEA. This CDR3 has 12 amino acids. V lost 5 bases and J lost 8, with 10 bases in between. The CDR3, as DNA: TGTGCCAGCAGCCTTCAGAGGGATGAGCAGTTCTTC. Translation: CASSLQRDEQFF.

This clonotype was detected many times. The chain combines TRBV6-5 with TRBJ2-5; D perhaps matches TRBD1 (6 bases). Germline CDR1 is MNHEY and CDR2 is SVGAGI. CDR3 length: 13 amino acids. V was trimmed by 5 bases and J by 6 bases, leaving 13 bases between them. In nucleotides, the CDR3 is TGTGCCAGCAGTCCCAAAGGGGGAAAGACCCAGTACTTC. It is translated as CASSPKGGKTQYF.